This T cell receptor (beta chain) was identified in a study of CD8 T cells in Susac syndrome. The CDR3 runs to 13 residues. Per germline, CDR1 SGHRS and CDR2 YFSETQ. V was clipped by 0 bases and J by 1 base, with 5 bases between them. Random-hexamer reverse transcription was applied to roughly 0.5 to 1 ug RNA. Amplification of TCR beta CDR3 across 54 Vbeta and 13 Jbeta was performed with immunoSEQ multiplex PCR. MiXCR was run by TCRdb on the immunoSEQ multiplex PCR reads, yielding one entry per CDR3 protein. Of 95,000 to 150,000 distinct CDR3 sequences in the sample, 90% to 95% are singletons; the top ten hold 0.065% to 0.1%.

This chain joins TRBV5-1 and TRBJ2-7; no reliable D call. The sequenced sample was CD4+ T cells from PBMCs. The TCR comes from a human donor in good health. The CDR3 region is CASSLALSYEQYF. The CDR3 coding sequence is TGCGCCAGCAGCTTGGCCCTTTCCTACGAGCAGTACTTC.